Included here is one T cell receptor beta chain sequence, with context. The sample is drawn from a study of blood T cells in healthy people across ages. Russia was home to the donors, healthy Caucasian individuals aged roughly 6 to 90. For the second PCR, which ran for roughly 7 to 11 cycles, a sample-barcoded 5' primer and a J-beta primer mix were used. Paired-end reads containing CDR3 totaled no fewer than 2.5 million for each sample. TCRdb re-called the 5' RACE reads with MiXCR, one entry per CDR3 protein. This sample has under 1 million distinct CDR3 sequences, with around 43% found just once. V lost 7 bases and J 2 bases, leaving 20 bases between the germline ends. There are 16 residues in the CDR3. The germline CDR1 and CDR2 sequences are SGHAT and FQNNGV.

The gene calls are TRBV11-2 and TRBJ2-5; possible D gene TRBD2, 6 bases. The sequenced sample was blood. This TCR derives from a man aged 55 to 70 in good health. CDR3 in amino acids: CASTVGGRTSQETQYF. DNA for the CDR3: TGTGCCAGCACGGTGGGGGGTCGAACGTCTCAAGAGACCCAGTACTTC.